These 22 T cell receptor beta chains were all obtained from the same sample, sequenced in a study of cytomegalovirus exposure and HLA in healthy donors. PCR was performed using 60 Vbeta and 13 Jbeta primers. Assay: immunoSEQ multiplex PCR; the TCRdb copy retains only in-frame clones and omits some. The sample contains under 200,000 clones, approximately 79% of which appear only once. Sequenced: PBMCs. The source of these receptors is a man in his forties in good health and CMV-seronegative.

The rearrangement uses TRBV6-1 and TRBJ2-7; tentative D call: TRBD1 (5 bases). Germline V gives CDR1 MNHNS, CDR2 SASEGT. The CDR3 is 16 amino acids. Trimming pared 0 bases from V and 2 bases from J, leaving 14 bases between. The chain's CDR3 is CASSEARDRVPYEQYF. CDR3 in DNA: TGTGCCAGCAGTGAAGCTCGAGACAGAGTCCCCTACGAGCAGTACTTC.

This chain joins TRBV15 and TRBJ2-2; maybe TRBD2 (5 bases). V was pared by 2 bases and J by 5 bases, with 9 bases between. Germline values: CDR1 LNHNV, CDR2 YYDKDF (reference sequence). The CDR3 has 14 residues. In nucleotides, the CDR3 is TGTGCCACCAGCAGACGTGGCGGGACCGGGGAGCTGTTTTTT. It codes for CATSRRGGTGELFF.

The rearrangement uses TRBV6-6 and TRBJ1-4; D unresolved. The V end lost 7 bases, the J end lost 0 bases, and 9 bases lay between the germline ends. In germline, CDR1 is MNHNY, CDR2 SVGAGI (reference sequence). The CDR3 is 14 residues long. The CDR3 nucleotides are TGTGCCAGCAAGGAAACTACAACTAATGAAAAACTGTTTTTT. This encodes CASKETTTNEKLFF.

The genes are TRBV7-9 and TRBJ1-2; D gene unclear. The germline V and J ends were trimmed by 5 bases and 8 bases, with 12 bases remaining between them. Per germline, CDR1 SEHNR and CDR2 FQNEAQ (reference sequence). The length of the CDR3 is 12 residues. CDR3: CASSPSSKGYTF. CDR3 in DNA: TGTGCCAGCAGCCCCAGTTCAAAGGGCTACACCTTC.

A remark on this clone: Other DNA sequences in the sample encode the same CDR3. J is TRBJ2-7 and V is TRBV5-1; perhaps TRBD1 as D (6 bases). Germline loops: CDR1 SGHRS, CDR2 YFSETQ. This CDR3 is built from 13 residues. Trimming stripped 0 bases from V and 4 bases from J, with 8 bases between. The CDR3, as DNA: TGCGCCAGCAGCTTGGACAGGGCGTACGAGCAGTACTTC. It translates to CASSLDRAYEQYF.

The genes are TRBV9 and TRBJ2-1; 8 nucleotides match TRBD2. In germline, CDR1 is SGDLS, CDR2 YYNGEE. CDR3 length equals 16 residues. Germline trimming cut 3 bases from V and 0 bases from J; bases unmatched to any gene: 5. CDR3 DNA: TGTGCCAGCAGCGATATAGCGGGGAACTCCTACAATGAGCAGTTCTTC. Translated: CASSDIAGNSYNEQFF.

The CDR3 loop is CASSLESRSAETQYF. In nucleotides, the CDR3 is TGTGCCAGCAGCTTGGAGTCCCGAAGCGCGGAGACCCAGTACTTC. The rearrangement uses TRBV5-8 and TRBJ2-5; D not resolved. The CDR3 has 15 amino acids. Trimming took 0 bases from V and 5 from J, leaving 14 bases between them. Germline V gene lookup returns CDR1 SGHTS and CDR2 YDEGEE.

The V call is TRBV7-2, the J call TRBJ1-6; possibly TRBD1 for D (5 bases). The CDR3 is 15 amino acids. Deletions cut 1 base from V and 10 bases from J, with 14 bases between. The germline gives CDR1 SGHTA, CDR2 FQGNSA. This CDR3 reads CASSLVGTGGSPLHF. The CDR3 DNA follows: TGTGCCAGCAGCTTAGTGGGGACTGGGGGGTCACCCCTCCACTTT.

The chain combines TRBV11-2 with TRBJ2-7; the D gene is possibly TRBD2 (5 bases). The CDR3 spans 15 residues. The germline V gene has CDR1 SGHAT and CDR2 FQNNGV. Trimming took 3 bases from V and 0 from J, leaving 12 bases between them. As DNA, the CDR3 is TGTGCCAGCAGCTTGGAGATGGGGAGCTCCTACGAGCAGTACTTC. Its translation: CASSLEMGSSYEQYF.

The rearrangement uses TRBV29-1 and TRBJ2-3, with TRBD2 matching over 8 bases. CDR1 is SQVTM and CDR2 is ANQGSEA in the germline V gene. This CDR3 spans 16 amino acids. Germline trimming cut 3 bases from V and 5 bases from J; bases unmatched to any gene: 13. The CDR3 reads CSVEAAGVWFKDTQYF. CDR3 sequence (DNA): TGCAGCGTTGAGGCAGCGGGGGTTTGGTTTAAAGATACGCAGTATTTT.

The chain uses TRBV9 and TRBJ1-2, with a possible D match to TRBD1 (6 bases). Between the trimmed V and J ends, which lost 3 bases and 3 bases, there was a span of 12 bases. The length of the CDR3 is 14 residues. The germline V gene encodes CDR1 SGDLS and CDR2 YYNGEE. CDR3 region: CASSALRQDYGYTF. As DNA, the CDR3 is TGTGCCAGCAGCGCCCTCCGACAGGACTATGGCTACACCTTC.

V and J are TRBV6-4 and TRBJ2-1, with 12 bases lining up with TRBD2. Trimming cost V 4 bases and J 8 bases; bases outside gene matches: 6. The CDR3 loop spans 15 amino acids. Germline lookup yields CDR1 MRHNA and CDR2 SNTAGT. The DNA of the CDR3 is TGTGCCAGCAGTGCTAGCGGGGGGGCAGGTGATGAGCAGTTCTTC. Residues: CASSASGGAGDEQFF.

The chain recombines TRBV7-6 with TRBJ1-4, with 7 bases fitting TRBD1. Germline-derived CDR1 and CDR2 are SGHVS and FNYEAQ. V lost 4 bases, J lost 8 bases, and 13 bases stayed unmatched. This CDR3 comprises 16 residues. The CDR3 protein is CASSSYSGQSVEKLFF. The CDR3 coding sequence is TGTGCCAGCAGCTCCTACTCGGGACAGTCGGTGGAAAAACTGTTTTTT.

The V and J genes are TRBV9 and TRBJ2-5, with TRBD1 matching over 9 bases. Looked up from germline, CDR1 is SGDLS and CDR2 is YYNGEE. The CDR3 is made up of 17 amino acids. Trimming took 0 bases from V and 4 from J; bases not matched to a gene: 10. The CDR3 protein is CASSVGGSGTGRETQYF. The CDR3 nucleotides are TGTGCCAGCAGCGTAGGAGGGTCCGGGACAGGGAGAGAGACCCAGTACTTC.

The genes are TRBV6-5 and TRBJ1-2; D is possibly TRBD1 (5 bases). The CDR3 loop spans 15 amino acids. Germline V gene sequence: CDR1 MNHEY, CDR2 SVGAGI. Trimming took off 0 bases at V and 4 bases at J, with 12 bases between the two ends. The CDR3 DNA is TGTGCCAGCAGTTACTCGGCAGGGAGGGGCTATGGCTACACCTTC. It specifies CASSYSAGRGYGYTF.

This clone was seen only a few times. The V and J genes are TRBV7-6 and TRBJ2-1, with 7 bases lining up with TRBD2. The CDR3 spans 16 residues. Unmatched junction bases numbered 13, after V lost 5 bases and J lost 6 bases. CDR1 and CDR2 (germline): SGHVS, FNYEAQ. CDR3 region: CASSPYVGSGGNEQFF. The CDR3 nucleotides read TGTGCCAGCAGCCCGTACGTGGGTTCGGGGGGCAATGAGCAGTTCTTC.

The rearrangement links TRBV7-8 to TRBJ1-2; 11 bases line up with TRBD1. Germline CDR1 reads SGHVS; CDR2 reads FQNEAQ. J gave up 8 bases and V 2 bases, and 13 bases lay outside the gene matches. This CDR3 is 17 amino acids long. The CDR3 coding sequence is TGTGCCAGCAGCTTACGGGGCCTCGGACAGGGGGCGAAAGGCTACACCTTC. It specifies CASSLRGLGQGAKGYTF.

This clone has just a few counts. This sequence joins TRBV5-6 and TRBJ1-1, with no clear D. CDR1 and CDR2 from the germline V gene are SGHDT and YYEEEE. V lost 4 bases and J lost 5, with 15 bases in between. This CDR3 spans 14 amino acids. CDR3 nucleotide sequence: TGTGCCAGCAGCATGGCAGCAGGTGTGACTGAAGCTTTCTTT. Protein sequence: CASSMAAGVTEAFF.

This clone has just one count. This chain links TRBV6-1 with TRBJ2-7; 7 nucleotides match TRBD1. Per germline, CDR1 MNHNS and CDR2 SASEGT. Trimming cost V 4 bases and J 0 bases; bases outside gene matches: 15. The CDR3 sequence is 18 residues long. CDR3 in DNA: TGTGCCAGCAGTGGGGCGAGGGGGCTTTTCTTTTCCTCCTACGAGCAGTACTTC. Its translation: CASSGARGLFFSSYEQYF.

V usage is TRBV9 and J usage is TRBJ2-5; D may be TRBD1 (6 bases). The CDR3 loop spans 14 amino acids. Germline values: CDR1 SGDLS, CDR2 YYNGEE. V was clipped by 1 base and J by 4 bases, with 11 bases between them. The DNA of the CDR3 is TGTGCCAGCAGCGTAATTGGGGGCGGAGAGACCCAGTACTTC. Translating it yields CASSVIGGGETQYF.

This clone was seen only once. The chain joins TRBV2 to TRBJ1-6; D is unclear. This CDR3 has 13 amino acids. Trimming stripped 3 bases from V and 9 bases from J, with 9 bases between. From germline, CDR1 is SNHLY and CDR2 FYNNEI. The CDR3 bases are TGTGCCAGCAGTGATTTGGGGAGTTCACCCCTCCACTTT. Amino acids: CASSDLGSSPLHF.

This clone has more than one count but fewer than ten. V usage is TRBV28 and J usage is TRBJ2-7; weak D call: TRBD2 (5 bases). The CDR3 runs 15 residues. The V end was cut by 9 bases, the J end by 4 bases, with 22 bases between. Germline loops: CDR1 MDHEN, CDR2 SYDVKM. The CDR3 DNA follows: TGTGCCAGTTGCGGGTGGACCCCCAATCGGTACGAGCAGTACTTC. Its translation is CASCGWTPNRYEQYF.